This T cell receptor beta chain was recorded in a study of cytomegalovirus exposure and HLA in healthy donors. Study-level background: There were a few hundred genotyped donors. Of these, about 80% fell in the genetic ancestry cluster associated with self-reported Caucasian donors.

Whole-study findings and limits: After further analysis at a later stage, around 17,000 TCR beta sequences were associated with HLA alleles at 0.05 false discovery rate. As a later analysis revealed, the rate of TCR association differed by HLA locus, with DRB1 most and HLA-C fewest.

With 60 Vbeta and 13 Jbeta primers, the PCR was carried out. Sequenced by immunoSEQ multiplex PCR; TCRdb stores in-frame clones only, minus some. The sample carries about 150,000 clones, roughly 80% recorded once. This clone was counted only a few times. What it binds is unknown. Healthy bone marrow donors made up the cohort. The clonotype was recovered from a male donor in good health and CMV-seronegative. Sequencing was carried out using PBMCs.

The CDR3 here is CASSEARLAGGGTGELFF. The CDR3 DNA follows: TGTGCCAGCAGTGAAGCCCGCCTAGCGGGAGGAGGCACCGGGGAGCTGTTTTTT. V is TRBV6-1 and J is TRBJ2-2; 11 bases agree with TRBD2. Looked up from germline, CDR1 is MNHNS and CDR2 is SASEGT. The CDR3 has 18 residues. V lost 0 bases, J lost 4 bases, and 7 bases stayed unmatched.